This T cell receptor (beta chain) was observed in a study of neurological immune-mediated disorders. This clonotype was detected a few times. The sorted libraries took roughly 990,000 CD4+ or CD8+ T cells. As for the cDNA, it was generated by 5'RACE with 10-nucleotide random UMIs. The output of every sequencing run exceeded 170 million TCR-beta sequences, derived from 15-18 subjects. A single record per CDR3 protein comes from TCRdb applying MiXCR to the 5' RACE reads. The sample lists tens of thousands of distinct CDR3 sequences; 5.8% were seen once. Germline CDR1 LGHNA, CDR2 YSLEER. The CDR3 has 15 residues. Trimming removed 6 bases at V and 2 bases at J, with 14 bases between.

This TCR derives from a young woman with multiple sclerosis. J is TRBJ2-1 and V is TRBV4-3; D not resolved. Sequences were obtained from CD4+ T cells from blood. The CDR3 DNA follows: TGCGCCAGCAGAAAGAGGACGGACGCCTACAATGAGCAGTTCTTC. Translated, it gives CASRKRTDAYNEQFF.